This passage covers 15 T cell receptor beta chains from one sample sequenced in a study of T cells expressing NK-cell markers (dated by TCRdb to between 2020 and 2021). The library was generated by 5' RACE. The reads were generated on an Illumina HiSeq 2000. TCRdb reprocessed the reads, reporting each CDR3 protein sequence once and no DNA. Per the sample table, the count is fewer than 550,000 distinct CDR3 sequences. The top ten clones comprise under 1.5% of the sample. Sequenced input: blood T cells: a sorted CD56 or NKG2C T cell subset, CD4+ or CD8+ T cells, or bulk PBMC T cells (not recorded which). These receptors came from a woman between 45 and 65 years old in good health. Donor details come from another sample of the same person, matched by shared clones.

This chain joins TRBV5-6 and TRBJ2-2; TCRdb lists TRBD2, though no DNA is available to test this call. Germline V gene lookup returns CDR1 SGHDT and CDR2 YYEEEE. The CDR3 covers 17 residues. The CDR3 sequence: CACNTLGSGRNTGELFF.

The V and J genes are TRBV29-1 and TRBJ1-1. The CDR3 sequence is 13 residues long. Looked up from germline, CDR1 is SQVTM and CDR2 is ANQGSEA. CDR3: CSVGEGWESEAFF.

CDR3: CASSPGGSYETQYF. The rearrangement uses TRBV7-2 and TRBJ2-5; TCRdb returns TRBD1, unconfirmable since there is no DNA. This CDR3 has 14 amino acids. The germline V gene encodes CDR1 SGHTA and CDR2 FQGNSA. The whole variable domain, remainder taken from reference TRBV7-2 and TRBJ2-5, is GAGVSQSPSNKVTEKGKDVELRCDPISGHTALYWYRQSLGQGLEFLIYFQGNSAPDKSGLPSDRFSAERTGGSVSTLTIQRTQQEDSAVYLCASSPGGSYETQYFGPGTRLLVL.

This chain joins TRBV29-1 and TRBJ2-2; TCRdb's D gene call, TRBD1, goes unchecked for lack of DNA. CDR1 is SQVTM, CDR2 ANQGSEA, per germline. The CDR3 length is 13 residues. CDR3 amino acids: CSVRTGWTGELFF.

The V gene is TRBV10-3, the J gene TRBJ2-5; TCRdb calls TRBD1, which cannot be checked without DNA. Per the germline V gene, CDR1 is ENHRY and CDR2 is SYGVKD. This CDR3 contains 15 residues. CDR3 in amino acids: CAISESTGGSWTQYF.

The V call is TRBV28, the J call TRBJ2-1. Per germline, CDR1 MDHEN and CDR2 SYDVKM. The CDR3 is made up of 14 amino acids. The CDR3 loop reads CASSTSDLIGKQFF.

V is TRBV4-1 and J is TRBJ1-6. The CDR3 is made up of 15 amino acids. Per the germline V gene, CDR1 is MGHRA and CDR2 is YSYEKL. CDR3 region: CASMSTGSIIGSLHF.

V is TRBV7-6 and J is TRBJ2-2. Germline V gene sequence: CDR1 SGHVS, CDR2 FNYEAQ. This CDR3 comprises 16 residues. The CDR3 here is CASSSPGPMNTGELFF. The whole variable domain, remainder taken from reference TRBV7-6 and TRBJ2-2, is GAGVSQSPRYKVTKRGQDVALRCDPISGHVSLYWYRQALGQGPEFLTYFNYEAQQDKSGLPNDRFSAERPEGSISTLTIQRTEQRDSAMYRCASSSPGPMNTGELFFGEGSRLTVL.

The chain employs TRBV6-5 and TRBJ1-1. Germline V gene lookup returns CDR1 MNHEY and CDR2 SVGAGI. The CDR3 spans 15 residues. The CDR3 loop is CASKVVPLQGTEAFF.

The V and J genes are TRBV7-8 and TRBJ2-1. This CDR3 is built from 15 residues. Germline CDR1 SGHVS, CDR2 FQNEAQ. The CDR3 here is CASRKSEVPNNEQFF. The entire variable domain, with the rest obtained from reference TRBV7-8 and TRBJ2-1, is as follows: GAGVSQSPRYKVAKRGQDVALRCDPISGHVSLFWYQQALGQGPEFLTYFQNEAQLDKSGLPSDRFFAERPEGSVSTLKIQRTQQEDSAVYLCASRKSEVPNNEQFFGPGTRLTVL.

This chain joins TRBV10-3 and TRBJ2-1; the TCRdb D gene call, TRBD2, has no DNA to confirm it. The CDR3 runs 14 residues. Germline V CDR1 and CDR2: ENHRY, SYGVKD. The CDR3 loop is CAISSLASNNEQFF.

V is TRBV5-1 and J is TRBJ2-7; TCRdb's assignment of TRBD1 cannot be checked, as there is no DNA. This CDR3 region has 14 residues. CDR1 and CDR2 from the germline V gene are SGHRS and YFSETQ. CDR3 amino acids: CASSLRTQPGEQYF.

V is TRBV10-3 and J is TRBJ1-6; TCRdb names TRBD1, which stays unverified in the absence of DNA. The germline V gene encodes CDR1 ENHRY and CDR2 SYGVKD. This CDR3 contains 14 residues. CDR3: CAINMDRGNSPLHF.

The J gene is TRBJ2-3, the V gene TRBV7-6; as DNA is missing, the TRBD2 call by TCRdb cannot be tested. The CDR3 has 15 residues. CDR1 SGHVS and CDR2 FNYEAQ come from the germline V gene. The CDR3 reads CASSRAGTSTDTQYF.

The genes are TRBV14 and TRBJ1-3. The CDR3 is made up of 14 amino acids. Germline V gene sequence: CDR1 SGHDN, CDR2 FVKESK. The CDR3 loop reads CASSQVAGGNTIYF.